The sequence of this TCR beta chain was determined in a study of OX40 agonist ivuxolimab in advanced cancers. As for the study in general: All patients had ivuxolimab intravenously every 2 weeks at 0.01 to 10 mg/kg.

Notes on the study in general: Circulating CD4+ and CD8+ T cells showed clonal expansion by week 6 at 0.1 to 3.0 mg/kg.

Note on this clone: Antigen specificity is unknown.

The length of the CDR3 is 17 residues. Germline assignment: CDR1 KGHSH and CDR2 LQKENI. Trimming cost V 0 bases and J 0 bases, with 12 bases left between them. Sequenced by immunoSEQ multiplex PCR; TCRdb stores in-frame clones only, minus some. The table includes roughly 79,000 clones, under 95% detected once. The sequence was obtained from an adult with an advanced solid tumor such as melanoma, head and neck, liver or kidney cancer. The sequenced sample was CD4+ or CD8+ T cells sorted from blood, obtained in a trial of the OX40 agonist ivuxolimab. V and J are TRBV18 and TRBJ1-3, with D uncertain. CDR3 sequence reads: CASSPPGGLSSGNTIYF. CDR3 DNA sequence: TGTGCCAGCTCACCACCTGGAGGACTAAGCTCTGGAAACACCATATATTTT. Based on the CDR3 plus reference TRBV18 and TRBJ1-3, the full variable domain is NAGVMQNPRHLVRRRGQEARLRCSPMKGHSHVYWYRQLPEEGLKFMVYLQKENIIDESGMPKERFSAEFPKEGPSILRIQQVVRGDSAAYFCASSPPGGLSSGNTIYFGEGSWLTVV.